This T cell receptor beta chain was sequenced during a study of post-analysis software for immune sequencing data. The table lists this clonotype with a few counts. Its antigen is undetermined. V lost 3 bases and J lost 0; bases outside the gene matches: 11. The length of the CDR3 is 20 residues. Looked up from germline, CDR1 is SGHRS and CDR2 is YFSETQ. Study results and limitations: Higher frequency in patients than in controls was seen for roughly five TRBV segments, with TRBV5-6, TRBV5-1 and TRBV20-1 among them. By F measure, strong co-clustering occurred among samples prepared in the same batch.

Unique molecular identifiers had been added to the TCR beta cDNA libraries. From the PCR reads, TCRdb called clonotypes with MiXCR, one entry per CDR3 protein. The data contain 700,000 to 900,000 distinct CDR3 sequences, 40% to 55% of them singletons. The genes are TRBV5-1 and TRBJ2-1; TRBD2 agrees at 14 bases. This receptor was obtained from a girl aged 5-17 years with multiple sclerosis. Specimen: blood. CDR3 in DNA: TGCGCCAGCAGCTCCCCGGGACTAGCGGGAGTCGGCAGCTCCTACAATGAGCAGTTCTTC. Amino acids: CASSSPGLAGVGSSYNEQFF.